The 15 T cell receptor beta chains below all came from one sample that was sequenced in a study of CD8 T cells in ankylosing spondylitis. Their cognate antigens are unknown. Regarding the study as a whole: Seemingly characteristic of ankylosing spondylitis blood was a TCR beta motif consisting of about 8 highly homologous variants.

TCRdb recomputed calls from the 5' RACE reads with MiXCR, one row per CDR3 protein. The profile shows some 800,000 distinct CDR3 sequences, 10% to 15% of them singletons. Specimen: blood, either unsorted or a sorted T cell fraction (not recorded which). These TCRs come from a male donor with ankylosing spondylitis.

The gene calls are TRBV7-2 and TRBJ1-6; 7 bases map to TRBD1. This CDR3 is 14 amino acids long. Trimming cost V 4 bases and J 8 bases; bases outside gene matches: 5. The germline V gene encodes CDR1 SGHTA and CDR2 FQGNSA. This CDR3 reads CASSYTGVDSPLHF. As DNA, the CDR3 is TGTGCCAGCAGCTATACAGGGGTCGATTCACCCCTCCACTTT.

The chain links TRBV7-2 to TRBJ1-6; a weak D match, TRBD1 (5 bases). Trimming cost V 6 bases and J 8 bases, with 17 bases left between them. In germline, CDR1 is SGHTA, CDR2 FQGNSA. The CDR3 consists of 15 residues. The CDR3 here is CASSREGPLHSPLHF. The DNA for the CDR3 is TGTGCCAGCAGTCGAGAGGGACCGCTTCATTCACCCCTCCACTTT.

This clonotype was picked up a small number of times. The gene calls are TRBV5-1 and TRBJ1-4; 9 bases are shared with TRBD1. This CDR3 has 17 residues. Trimming cost V 4 bases and J 6 bases; bases outside gene matches: 13. The germline V gene encodes CDR1 SGHRS and CDR2 YFSETQ. Here the CDR3 reads CASSLDRGRTRDEKLFF. CDR3 DNA sequence: TGCGCCAGCAGCCTGGACAGGGGTCGGACGAGGGATGAAAAACTGTTTTTT.

This clonotype occurred a few times. The CDR3 DNA follows: TGTGCCAGCCAACCGTGGGCGAGAACCCGGGACATTCAGTACTTC. Translated: CASQPWARTRDIQYF. The chain combines TRBV6-2 or TRBV6-3 with TRBJ2-4; no reliable D call. CDR1 is MNHEY, CDR2 SVGEGT, per germline. Trimming stripped 8 bases from V and 8 bases from J, with 22 bases between. CDR3 length equals 15 residues.

Only a few counts were recorded for this clonotype. The chain employs TRBV4-3 and TRBJ1-2, with a possible D match to TRBD1 (5 bases). The CDR3 covers 15 residues. Trimming removed 0 bases at V and 6 bases at J, with 14 bases between. Looked up from germline, CDR1 is LGHNA and CDR2 is YSLEER. As DNA, the CDR3 is TGCGCCAGCAGCCAAGATAGCAGGGAACGGGATGGCTACACCTTC. Translation gives CASSQDSRERDGYTF.

The sample holds a few counts of this clonotype. CDR3 bases: TGTGCCAGCAGTTACTTGGTCGGGGAGCTGTTTTTT. It translates to CASSYLVGELFF. The J gene is TRBJ2-2, the V gene TRBV6-6; D is uncertain. V lost 1 base, J lost 7 bases, and 4 bases lay in between. Germline V CDR1 and CDR2: MNHNY, SVGAGI (reference sequence). This CDR3 has 12 residues.

This clonotype was seen ten or more times. The chain joins TRBV29-1 to TRBJ1-4, with 7 bases matching TRBD1. The germline CDR1 and CDR2 sequences are SQVTM and ANQGSEA. The V segment lost 5 bases and the J segment 5 bases; nucleotides outside the gene matches: 5. The CDR3 extends over 13 amino acids. CDR3 DNA: TGCAGCGTTTACGGACAGGAAAATGAAAAACTGTTTTTT. This encodes CSVYGQENEKLFF.

V is TRBV4-1 and J is TRBJ2-1; D not certain. The CDR3 sequence is 15 residues long. CDR1 MGHRA and CDR2 YSYEKL come from the germline V gene. With 4 bases removed from V and 0 bases from J, the gap between germline ends came to 10 bases. CDR3 DNA: TGCGCCAGCAGCCTAAGCGAGAGCTCCTACAATGAGCAGTTCTTC. This gives the protein CASSLSESSYNEQFF.

This clonotype came up a few times. The rearrangement links TRBV2 to TRBJ2-7; 7 nucleotides align to TRBD1. CDR1 is SNHLY, CDR2 FYNNEI, per germline. Trimming cost V 6 bases and J 5 bases; bases outside gene matches: 10. There are 14 residues in the CDR3. This CDR3 is CASRGDRVSHEQYF. In DNA form, the CDR3 reads TGTGCCAGCAGGGGTGACAGGGTATCCCACGAGCAGTACTTC.

For this clonotype: At one end, the junction sequence differs from germline, possibly due to a read error. The chain has TRBV3-1 and TRBJ1-3, with 8 bases that match TRBD1. From germline, CDR1 is LGHDT and CDR2 YNNKEL (reference sequence). The length of the CDR3 is 14 residues. In DNA, the CDR3 is TGTGCCAGCAGTGACAGGGGAGTTGGATACACCATATATTTT. Its protein is CASSDRGVGYTIYF.

This clonotype was seen a handful of times. J is TRBJ1-1 and V is TRBV5-1; D is unresolved. The CDR3 totals 16 residues. Trimming left V 4 bases short and J 3 bases short, with 19 bases between. Germline CDR1 reads SGHRS; CDR2 reads YFSETQ. Here the CDR3 DNA reads TGCGCCAGCAGCCCTTTCATGGGCGTTCTGGACACTGAAGCTTTCTTT. Translating gives CASSPFMGVLDTEAFF.

As concerns this clonotype: One junction end disagrees with the germline gene, perhaps due to a read error. The chain couples TRBV20-1 to TRBJ2-5; 10 nucleotides agree with TRBD2. CDR3 length: 13 amino acids. CDR1 DFQATT and CDR2 SNEGSKA come from the germline V gene (reference sequence). DNA of the CDR3: TGCAGTGCTAGTGCTCTACTAGCGGGGACCCTATCTTTC. This sequence encodes CSASALLAGTLSF.

This clonotype was recorded at least ten times. The rearrangement uses TRBV5-1 and TRBJ2-1; unclear D gene. CDR3 length equals 17 residues. V lost 1 base to trimming and J lost 0 bases, with 14 bases between them. From germline, CDR1 is SGHRS and CDR2 YFSETQ. The CDR3 coding sequence is TGCGCCAGCAGCTTGTCCCCCGCGGTCAGCTCCTACAATGAGCAGTTCTTC. Its protein is CASSLSPAVSSYNEQFF.

This clonotype came up a few times. The chain employs TRBV4-2 and TRBJ1-2, with TRBD1 matching over 7 bases. The CDR3 sequence is 16 residues long. V shed 0 bases and J 4 bases; nucleotides not matched to a gene: 8. Looked up from germline, CDR1 is LGHNA and CDR2 is YNFKEQ. The CDR3 bases are TGTGCCAGCAGCCAAGATCTTGGAGGGGGCGTCTATGGCTACACCTTC. Protein product: CASSQDLGGGVYGYTF.

This clonotype was detected many times. This chain connects TRBV7-2 to TRBJ2-3, with 12 bases matching TRBD2. CDR3 length: 16 residues. CDR1 is SGHTA, CDR2 FQGNSA, per germline. J gave up 3 bases and V 1 base, and 2 bases lay outside the gene matches. The CDR3 region is CASSLGLAGETDTQYF. In DNA, the CDR3 is TGTGCCAGCAGCTTAGGACTAGCGGGAGAGACAGATACGCAGTATTTT.